These 5 T cell receptor beta chains were all obtained from the same sample, sequenced in a study of PD-1 blockade in classical Hodgkin lymphoma. Brentuximab vedotin exposure varied among the patients, all of whom had relapsed after autologous stem cell transplantation. Assay: immunoSEQ multiplex PCR; the TCRdb copy retains only in-frame clones and omits some. The sample holds roughly 26,000 clones; approximately 84% are singletons and the top ten take roughly 2.5%. This material consisted of peripheral blood mononuclear cells (PBMCs), taken at baseline. The receptors derive from a human donor with classical Hodgkin lymphoma.

The V gene is TRBV4-2, the J gene TRBJ1-2; D is perhaps TRBD1 (6 bases). Per the germline V gene, CDR1 is LGHNA and CDR2 is YNFKEQ. The CDR3 is 14 residues long. Trimming took 0 bases from V and 2 from J, leaving 7 bases between them. The CDR3 region has the DNA TGTGCCAGCAGCCAAGATCAGGGGAACTATGGCTACACCTTC. This codes for CASSQDQGNYGYTF.

The chain carries TRBV2 and TRBJ2-2, with 14 bases fitting TRBD2. The length of the CDR3 is 18 residues. J lost 7 bases, V lost 2 bases, and 9 bases had no gene match. Germline assignment: CDR1 SNHLY and CDR2 FYNNEI. CDR3 in amino acids: CASSELGTSGGPGGELFF. The CDR3 DNA is TGTGCCAGCAGTGAATTAGGGACTAGCGGGGGTCCGGGCGGGGAGCTGTTTTTT.

The rearrangement links TRBV19 to TRBJ1-2; D remains ambiguous. V gave up 10 bases and J gave up 4 bases, with 13 bases separating them. This CDR3 region has 12 residues. Germline V lookup: CDR1 LNHDA, CDR2 SQIVND (reference sequence). As DNA, the CDR3 is TGTGCCACCGCCGCGAGGCTCTATGGCTACACCTTC. Its protein product is CATAARLYGYTF.

In the case of this clone: Additional DNA sequences in this sample encode the identical CDR3. The chain recombines TRBV7-9 with TRBJ1-6, with 7 bases matching TRBD1. With 1 base clipped from V and 9 bases from J, the junction kept 3 bases outside the gene matches. This CDR3 contains 14 residues. Germline V gene sequence: CDR1 SEHNR, CDR2 FQNEAQ (reference sequence). DNA of the CDR3: TGTGCCAGCAGCTTAGACAGGGGAAGTTCACCCCTCCACTTT. The encoded protein is CASSLDRGSSPLHF. The whole variable domain, remainder taken from reference TRBV7-9 and TRBJ1-6, is DTGVSQNPRHKITKRGQNVTFRCDPISEHNRLYWYRQTLGQGPEFLTYFQNEAQLEKSRLLSDRFSAERPKGSFSTLEIQRTEQGDSAMYLCASSLDRGSSPLHFGNGTRLTVT.

This sequence joins TRBV5-5 and TRBJ2-3; 13 bases map to TRBD2. The CDR3 length is 18 residues. Germline V gives CDR1 SGHKS, CDR2 YYEKEE (reference sequence). V lost 4 bases to trimming and J lost 5 bases; unmatched junction nucleotides: 13. CDR3 sequence (DNA): TGTGCCAGCAGCGACAAAATAACTAGCGGGGGGGCCGGAGATACGCAGTATTTT. Protein sequence: CASSDKITSGGAGDTQYF. Filled out from reference TRBV5-5 and TRBJ2-3, the complete variable domain reads DAGVTQSPTHLIKTRGQQVTLRCSPISGHKSVSWYQQVLGQGPQFIFQYYEKEERGRGNFPDRFSARQFPNYSSELNVNALLLGDSALYLCASSDKITSGGAGDTQYFGPGTRLTVL.